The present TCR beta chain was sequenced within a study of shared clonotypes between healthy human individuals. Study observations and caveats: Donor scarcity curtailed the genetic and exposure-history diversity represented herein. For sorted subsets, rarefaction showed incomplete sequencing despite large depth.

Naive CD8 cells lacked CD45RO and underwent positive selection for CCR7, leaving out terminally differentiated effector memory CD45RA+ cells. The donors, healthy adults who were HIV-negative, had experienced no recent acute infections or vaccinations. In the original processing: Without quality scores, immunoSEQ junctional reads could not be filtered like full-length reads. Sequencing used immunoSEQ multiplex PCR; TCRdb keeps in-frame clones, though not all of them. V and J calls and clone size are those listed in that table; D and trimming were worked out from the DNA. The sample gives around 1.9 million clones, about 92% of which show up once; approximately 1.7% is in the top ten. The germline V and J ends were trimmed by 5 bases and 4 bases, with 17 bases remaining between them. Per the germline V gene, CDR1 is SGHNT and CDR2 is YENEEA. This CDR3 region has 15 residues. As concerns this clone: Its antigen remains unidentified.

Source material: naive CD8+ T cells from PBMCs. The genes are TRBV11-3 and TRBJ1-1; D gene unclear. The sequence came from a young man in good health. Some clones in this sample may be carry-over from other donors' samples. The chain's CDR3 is CASSTRRLVSTEAFF. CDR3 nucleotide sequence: TGTGCCAGCAGCACCCGTCGCCTTGTTAGCACTGAAGCTTTCTTT.